The T cell receptor beta chain under discussion was sequenced for a study of blood T cell repertoires in COVID-19 (TCRdb year 2020). In terms of the full investigation: The collaborator samples originated in the United States, Italy and Spain and spanned the acute and convalescent phases of COVID-19. The prospective study material was composed of cDNA or gDNA derived from T cells, B-cell-depleted T cells, or PBMCs. Deeply sampled blood TCRbeta repertoires from subjects exposed to, actively infected with, or recovered from COVID-19 were included in the dataset. A freely available public database, intended as a resource for researchers studying the immune response to SARS-CoV-2, is where the repertoires were released. Samples were obtained from the ongoing ImmuneRACE study (first 160 participants) and from some 1,300 subjects provided by 6 global collaborators. Nearly every sample came with metadata listing a de-identified subject ID, COVID-19 status, age in years and sex. Where available, HLA class I and class II types were obtained from metadata supplied by the sample provider rather than from assay-based typing. Beyond this particular receptor, the publication reports: The quantity of clinical and demographic metadata differed by source and by participant and was supplied without curation.

The immunoSEQ Assay, a bias-controlled multiplex PCR, was used to amplify TCRbeta CDR3 regions from genomic DNA. Concerning the study's data processing: The number of nucleated cells in each sample was estimated from the amplification of reference gene primers within the assay. To quantify the absolute abundance of each unique TCRbeta CDR3 rearrangement, sequence reads were collapsed and filtered. For each sample, productive Simpson clonality was calculated as the square root of Simpson's diversity index across productive rearrangements. TCRdb holds this immuneACCESS table with in-frame rearrangements only. Some clones are missing; in checked studies, unresolved V genes explain under half, and the rest has no known cause. V and J calls and clone size follow that table, whereas D and trimming were derived from the DNA. The sample records fewer than 300,000 clones, nearly 90% of which are singletons. The top ten clonotypes cover roughly 9.1% of the sample.

Collaborating institutions collected whole blood in K2EDTA tubes following their own protocols. For TCRbeta analysis, collaborators shipped samples in one of three forms: frozen whole blood, isolated PBMCs, or DNA extracted from either of those sample types. There are 18 amino acids in the CDR3, from cysteine to phenylalanine inclusive. Just CDR3 DNA is preserved here, 54 bases in frame from base 1. For CDR1 and CDR2, the germline V gene (reference sequence) lists LNHDA and SQIVND. V lost 6 bases and J lost 3 bases, and the count of bases not matched to a germline gene is 15. This clone was observed once. The antigen it binds to is not known. The record has no base qualities; no much larger clone is one base away.

In this chain, TRBV19 is recombined with TRBJ1-2; a stretch of 11 junction bases matches TRBD1. Sequences were obtained from peripheral blood. The receptor comes from a man aged 18-30 years with active or convalescent COVID-19. The encoded CDR3 is CASSPILTGTGGHYGYTF. The bases are TGTGCCAGTAGCCCAATTTTAACCGGGACAGGGGGTCACTATGGCTACACCTTC. Outside the CDR3, residues come from the reference TRBV19 and TRBJ1-2 proteins, so the full variable domain is: DGGITQSPKYLFRKEGQNVTLSCEQNLNHDAMYWYRQDPGQGLRLIYYSQIVNDFQKGDIAEGYSVSREKKESFPLTVTSAQKNPTAFYLCASSPILTGTGGHYGYTFGSGTRLTVV.